The present TCR beta chain was sequenced within a study of cytomegalovirus exposure and HLA in healthy donors. Overall study: Unique TCR beta sequences numbering some 110 million came from around 180 million T cells in an earlier analysis. Study conclusions and caveats: A link between a missense DCLRE1C variant and TCR beta V- and J-gene trimming emerged from a later analysis.

The CDR3 has 15 amino acids. V was pared by 3 bases and J by 0 bases, with 9 bases between. Germline V CDR1 and CDR2: SGHKS, YYEKEE (reference sequence). The primer mix had 60 Vbeta and 13 Jbeta primers. Sequencing used immunoSEQ multiplex PCR; TCRdb keeps in-frame clones, though not all of them. The sample has about 140,000 clones, 82% seen once. Points on this clone: Its specificity is not known.

The J gene is TRBJ2-2, the V gene TRBV5-5; possibly TRBD2 for D (6 bases). The TCR sequence derives from a male donor in good health and CMV-seronegative. The material sequenced was PBMCs. CDR3 loop: CASSWGTSNTGELFF. The CDR3 DNA follows: TGTGCCAGCAGCTGGGGGACTTCGAACACCGGGGAGCTGTTTTTT.